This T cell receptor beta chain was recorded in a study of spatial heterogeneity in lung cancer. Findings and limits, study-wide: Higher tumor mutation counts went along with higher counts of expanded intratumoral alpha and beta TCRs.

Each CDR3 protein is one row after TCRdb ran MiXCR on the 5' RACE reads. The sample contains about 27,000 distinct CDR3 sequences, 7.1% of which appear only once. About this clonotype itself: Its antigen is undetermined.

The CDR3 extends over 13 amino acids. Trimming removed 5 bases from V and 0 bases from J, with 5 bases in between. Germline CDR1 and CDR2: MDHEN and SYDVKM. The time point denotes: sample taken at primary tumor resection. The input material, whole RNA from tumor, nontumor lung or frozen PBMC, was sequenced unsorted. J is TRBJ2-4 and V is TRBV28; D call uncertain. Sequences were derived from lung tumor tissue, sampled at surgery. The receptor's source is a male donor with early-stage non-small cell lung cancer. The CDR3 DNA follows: TGTGCCAGCAGTGTACTAGCCAAAAACATTCAGTACTTC. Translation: CASSVLAKNIQYF.